The rows below give T cell receptor beta chains drawn from one sample of a study of blood T cell repertoires in COVID-19. Produced via immunoSEQ multiplex PCR; TCRdb's table is partial and in-frame only. Of 200,000 to 250,000 clones detected, about 81% appear once; the ten largest clones hold over 4%. Material for sequencing was peripheral blood. The receptors originated from a woman in her seventies with COVID-19, enrolled during active disease. The CDR3 runs from the conserved cysteine through the conserved F or W. A D gene is named only where the DNA matches it firmly. Some rows have no size entry. The others give once, few or many, or a class for an expanded clone.

D,size,V,length,J,CDR3,DNA
NA,NA,TRBV7-2,13,TRBJ2-1,CASSWTAYNEQFF,TGTGCCAGCAGCTGGACAGCTTACAATGAGCAGTTCTTC
NA,few,TRBV5-6,14,TRBJ1-2,CASSLKDRLGGYTF,TGTGCCAGCAGCCTCAAAGACAGACTGGGTGGCTACACCTTC
NA,NA,TRBV27,14,TRBJ1-2,CASSLSDSRVPYTF,TGTGCCAGCAGTTTATCGGACAGTCGTGTCCCCTACACCTTC
NA,NA,TRBV14,14,TRBJ2-2,CASSQERSTGELFF,TGTGCCAGCAGCCAAGAGAGGAGCACCGGGGAGCTGTTTTTT
TRBD2,once,TRBV5-1,14,TRBJ2-1,CASTVAGRYNEQFF,TGCGCCAGCACGGTAGCGGGGCGCTACAATGAGCAGTTCTTC
TRBD1,NA,TRBV19,18,TRBJ2-1,CASSIGTGFLRPYNEQFF,TGTGCCAGTAGTATCGGGACAGGGTTTTTACGGCCCTACAATGAGCAGTTCTTC
NA,once,TRBV21-1,18,TRBJ2-5,CASSPKMGQNEELETQYF,TGTGCCAGCAGCCCTAAGATGGGACAGAACGAGGAGTTGGAGACCCAGTACTTC
NA,few,TRBV29-1,13,TRBJ2-6,CSVAVSGANVLTF,TGCAGCGTTGCCGTCTCTGGGGCCAACGTCCTGACTTTC
NA,NA,TRBV28,14,TRBJ1-5,CASKKPGSNQPQHF,TGTGCCAGCAAAAAACCAGGGAGCAATCAGCCCCAGCATTTT
NA,once,TRBV28,16,TRBJ1-3,CASSLSGKGRGNTIYF,TGTGCCAGCAGTTTGTCCGGGAAAGGTAGAGGAAACACCATATATTTT